This TCR beta chain was obtained from a study of cytomegalovirus exposure and HLA in healthy donors. Findings of the study overall: In the 120 validation repertoires, just under 95% of cluster scores exceeded 0, per a later analysis.

This table comes from immunoSEQ multiplex PCR, and its TCRdb copy is limited to in-frame clones, with some not included. Of around 52,000 clones listed, about 88% are singletons. Concerning this clone itself: Antigen specificity is unknown.

The CDR3 loop spans 15 amino acids. CDR1 is MNHEY and CDR2 is SVGAGI in the germline V gene. Trimming took 2 bases from V and 2 from J; bases not matched to a gene: 1. The chain recombines TRBV6-5 with TRBJ2-1; 9 nucleotides agree with TRBD2. Sequencing was carried out using PBMCs. The sequence was obtained from a woman younger than 45 in good health and CMV-seronegative. The CDR3, as DNA: TGTGCCAGCAGTTACGGACTAGCGACCTACAATGAGCAGTTCTTC. This encodes CASSYGLATYNEQFF.